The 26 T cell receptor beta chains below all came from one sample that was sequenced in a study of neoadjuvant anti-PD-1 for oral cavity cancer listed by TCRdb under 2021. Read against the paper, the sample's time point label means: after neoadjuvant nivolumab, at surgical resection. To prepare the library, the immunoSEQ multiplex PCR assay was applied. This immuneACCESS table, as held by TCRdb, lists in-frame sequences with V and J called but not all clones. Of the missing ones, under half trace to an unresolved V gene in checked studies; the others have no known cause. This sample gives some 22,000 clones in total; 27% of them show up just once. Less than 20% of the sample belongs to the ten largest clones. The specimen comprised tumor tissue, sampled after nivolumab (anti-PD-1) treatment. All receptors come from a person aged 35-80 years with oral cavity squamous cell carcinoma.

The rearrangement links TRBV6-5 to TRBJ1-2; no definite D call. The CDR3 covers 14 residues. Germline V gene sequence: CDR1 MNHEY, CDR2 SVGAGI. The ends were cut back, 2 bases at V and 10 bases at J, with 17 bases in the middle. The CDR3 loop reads CASSYQSGGEDYTF. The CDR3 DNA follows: TGTGCCAGCAGTTACCAGTCAGGCGGAGAGGACTACACCTTC.

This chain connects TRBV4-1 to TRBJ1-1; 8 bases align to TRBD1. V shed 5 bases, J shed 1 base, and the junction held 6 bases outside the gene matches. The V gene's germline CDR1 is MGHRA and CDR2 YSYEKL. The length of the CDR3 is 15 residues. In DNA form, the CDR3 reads TGCGCCAGCAGCGAACAGGGGGTTGGGAACACTGAAGCTTTCTTT. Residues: CASSEQGVGNTEAFF.

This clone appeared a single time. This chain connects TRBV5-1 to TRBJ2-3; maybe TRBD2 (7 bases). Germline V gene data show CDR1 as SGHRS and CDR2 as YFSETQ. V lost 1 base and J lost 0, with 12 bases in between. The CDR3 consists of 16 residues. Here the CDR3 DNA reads TGCGCCAGCAGCTTGATCGGCGGGGGCAGCACAGATACGCAGTATTTT. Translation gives CASSLIGGGSTDTQYF.

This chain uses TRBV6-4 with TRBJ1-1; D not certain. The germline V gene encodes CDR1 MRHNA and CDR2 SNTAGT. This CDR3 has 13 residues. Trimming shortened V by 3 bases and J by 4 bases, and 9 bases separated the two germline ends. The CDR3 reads CASSDHSGTEAFF. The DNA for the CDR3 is TGTGCCAGCAGTGATCACAGCGGCACTGAAGCTTTCTTT.

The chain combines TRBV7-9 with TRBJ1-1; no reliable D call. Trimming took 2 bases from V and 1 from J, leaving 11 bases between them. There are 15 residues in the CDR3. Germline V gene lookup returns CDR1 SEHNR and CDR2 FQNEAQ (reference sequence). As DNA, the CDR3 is TGTGCCAGCAGCTTATCGCCAATTAAGAACACTGAAGCTTTCTTT. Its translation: CASSLSPIKNTEAFF.

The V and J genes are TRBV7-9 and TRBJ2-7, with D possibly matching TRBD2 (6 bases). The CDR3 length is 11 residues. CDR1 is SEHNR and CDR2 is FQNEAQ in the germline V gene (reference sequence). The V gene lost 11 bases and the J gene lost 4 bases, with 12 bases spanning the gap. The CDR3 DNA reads TGTGCCGGGGGGACCAAATACGAGCAGTACTTC. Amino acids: CAGGTKYEQYF.

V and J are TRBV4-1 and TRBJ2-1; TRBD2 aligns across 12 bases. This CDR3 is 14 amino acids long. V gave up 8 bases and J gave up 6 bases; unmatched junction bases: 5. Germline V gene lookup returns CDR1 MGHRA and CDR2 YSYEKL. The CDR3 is CASVPSGGANEQFF. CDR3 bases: TGCGCCAGCGTCCCTAGCGGGGGGGCCAATGAGCAGTTCTTC.

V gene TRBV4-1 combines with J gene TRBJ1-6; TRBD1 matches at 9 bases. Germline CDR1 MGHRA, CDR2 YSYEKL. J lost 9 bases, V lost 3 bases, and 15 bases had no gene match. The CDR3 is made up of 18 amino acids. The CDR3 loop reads CASSHSSLRGTGLSPLHF. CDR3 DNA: TGCGCCAGCAGCCACTCATCCCTGAGGGGGACAGGGCTTTCACCCCTCCACTTT.

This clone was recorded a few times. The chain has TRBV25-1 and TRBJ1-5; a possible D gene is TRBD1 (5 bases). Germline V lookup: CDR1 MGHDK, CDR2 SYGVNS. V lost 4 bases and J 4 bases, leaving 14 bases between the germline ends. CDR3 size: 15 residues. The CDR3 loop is CASSGGTLINQPQHF. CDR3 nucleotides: TGTGCCAGCAGTGGCGGGACTCTTATTAATCAGCCCCAGCATTTT.

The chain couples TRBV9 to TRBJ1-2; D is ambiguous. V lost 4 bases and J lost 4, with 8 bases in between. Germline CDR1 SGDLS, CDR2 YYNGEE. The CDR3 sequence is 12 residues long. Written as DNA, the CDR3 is TGTGCCAGCAGCCTTTCGGCCTATGGCTACACCTTC. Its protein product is CASSLSAYGYTF.

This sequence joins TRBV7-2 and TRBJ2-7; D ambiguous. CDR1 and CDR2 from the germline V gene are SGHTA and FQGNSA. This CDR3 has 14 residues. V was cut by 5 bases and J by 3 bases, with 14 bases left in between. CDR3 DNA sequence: TGTGCCAGCAGCCCCTCGGTTGGGGTCTACGAGCAGTACTTC. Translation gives CASSPSVGVYEQYF.

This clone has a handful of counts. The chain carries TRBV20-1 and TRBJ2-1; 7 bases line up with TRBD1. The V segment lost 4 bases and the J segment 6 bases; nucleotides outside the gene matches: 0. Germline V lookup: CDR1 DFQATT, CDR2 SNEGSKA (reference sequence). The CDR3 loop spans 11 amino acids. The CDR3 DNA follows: TGCAGTGCTACAGGGGGCAATGAGCAGTTCTTC. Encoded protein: CSATGGNEQFF.

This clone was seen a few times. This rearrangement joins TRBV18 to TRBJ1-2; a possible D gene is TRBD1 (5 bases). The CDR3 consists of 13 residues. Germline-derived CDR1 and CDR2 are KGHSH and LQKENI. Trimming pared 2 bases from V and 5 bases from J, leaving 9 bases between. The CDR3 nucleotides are TGTGCCAGCTCACCAGCAGGGCGGTATGGCTACACCTTC. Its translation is CASSPAGRYGYTF. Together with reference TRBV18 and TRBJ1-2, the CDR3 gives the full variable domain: NAGVMQNPRHLVRRRGQEARLRCSPMKGHSHVYWYRQLPEEGLKFMVYLQKENIIDESGMPKERFSAEFPKEGPSILRIQQVVRGDSAAYFCASSPAGRYGYTFGSGTRLTVV.

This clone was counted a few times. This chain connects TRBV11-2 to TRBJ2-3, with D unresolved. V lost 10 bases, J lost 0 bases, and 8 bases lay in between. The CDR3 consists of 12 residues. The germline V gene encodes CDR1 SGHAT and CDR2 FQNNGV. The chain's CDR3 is CATSPSTDTQYF. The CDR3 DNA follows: TGTGCCACCTCACCTAGCACAGATACGCAGTATTTT.

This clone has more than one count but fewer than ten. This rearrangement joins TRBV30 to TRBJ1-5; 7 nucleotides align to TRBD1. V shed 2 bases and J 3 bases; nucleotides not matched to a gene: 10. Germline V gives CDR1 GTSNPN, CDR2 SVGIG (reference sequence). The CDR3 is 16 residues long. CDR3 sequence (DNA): TGTGCCTGGAGTTACATGGGACAGACCAACAATCAGCCCCAGCATTTT. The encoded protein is CAWSYMGQTNNQPQHF.

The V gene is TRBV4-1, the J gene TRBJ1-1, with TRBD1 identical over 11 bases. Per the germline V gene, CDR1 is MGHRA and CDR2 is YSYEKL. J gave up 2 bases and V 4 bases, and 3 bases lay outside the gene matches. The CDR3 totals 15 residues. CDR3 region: CASSLGQGANTEAFF. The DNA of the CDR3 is TGCGCCAGCAGCCTTGGACAGGGGGCCAACACTGAAGCTTTCTTT.

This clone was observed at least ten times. CDR3 in DNA: TGTGCCAGCAGGGACGGTAGTAATTCACCCCTCCACTTT. It translates to CASRDGSNSPLHF. The chain links TRBV2 to TRBJ1-6; D gene uncertain. This CDR3 has 13 residues. Trimming took off 6 bases at V and 6 bases at J, with 9 bases between the two ends. Germline CDR1 SNHLY, CDR2 FYNNEI.

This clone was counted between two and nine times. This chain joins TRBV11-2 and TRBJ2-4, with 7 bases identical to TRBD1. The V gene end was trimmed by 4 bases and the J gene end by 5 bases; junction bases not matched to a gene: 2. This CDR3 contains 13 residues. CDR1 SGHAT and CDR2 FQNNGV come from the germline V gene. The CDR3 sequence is CASSSGQQNIQYF. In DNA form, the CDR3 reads TGTGCCAGCAGCTCGGGACAGCAAAACATTCAGTACTTC.

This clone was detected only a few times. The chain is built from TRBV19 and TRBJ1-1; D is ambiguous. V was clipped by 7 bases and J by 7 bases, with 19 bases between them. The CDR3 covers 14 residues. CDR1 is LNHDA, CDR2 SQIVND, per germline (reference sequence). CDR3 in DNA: TGTGCCAGTACTATTATGGCTGGATCAGGTGAAGCTTTCTTT. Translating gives CASTIMAGSGEAFF.

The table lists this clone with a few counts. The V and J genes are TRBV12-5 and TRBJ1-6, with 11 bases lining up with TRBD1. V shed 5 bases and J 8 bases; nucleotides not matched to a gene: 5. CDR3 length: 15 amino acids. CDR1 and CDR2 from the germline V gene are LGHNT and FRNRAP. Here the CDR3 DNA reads TGTGCTAGTGGTAAAGGACAGGGGGCGGATTCACCCCTCCACTTT. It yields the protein CASGKGQGADSPLHF.

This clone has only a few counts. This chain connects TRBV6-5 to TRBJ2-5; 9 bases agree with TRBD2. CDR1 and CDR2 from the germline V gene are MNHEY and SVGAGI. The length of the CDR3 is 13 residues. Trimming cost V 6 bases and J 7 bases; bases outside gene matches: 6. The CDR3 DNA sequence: TGTGCCAGCAGGGCGCGGGAGGGGGGGACCCAGTACTTC. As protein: CASRAREGGTQYF.

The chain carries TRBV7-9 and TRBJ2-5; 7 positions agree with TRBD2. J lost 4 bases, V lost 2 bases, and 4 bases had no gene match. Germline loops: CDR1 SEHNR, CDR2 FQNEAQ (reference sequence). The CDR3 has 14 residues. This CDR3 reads CASSLTGGGETQYF. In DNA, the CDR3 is TGTGCCAGCAGCTTAACAGGCGGGGGAGAGACCCAGTACTTC.

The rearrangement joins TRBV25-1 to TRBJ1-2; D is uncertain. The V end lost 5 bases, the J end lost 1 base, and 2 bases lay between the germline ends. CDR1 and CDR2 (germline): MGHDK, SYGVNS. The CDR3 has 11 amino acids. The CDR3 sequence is CASSSNYGYTF. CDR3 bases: TGTGCCAGCAGTAGTAACTATGGCTACACCTTC.

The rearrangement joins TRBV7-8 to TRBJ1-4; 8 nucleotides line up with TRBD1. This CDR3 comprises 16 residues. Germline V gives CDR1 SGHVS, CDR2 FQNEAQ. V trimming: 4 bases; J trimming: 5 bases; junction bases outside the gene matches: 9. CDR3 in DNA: TGTGCCAGCAGCTCTAGGTTACAGGGGGGCAATGAAAAACTGTTTTTT. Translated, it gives CASSSRLQGGNEKLFF.

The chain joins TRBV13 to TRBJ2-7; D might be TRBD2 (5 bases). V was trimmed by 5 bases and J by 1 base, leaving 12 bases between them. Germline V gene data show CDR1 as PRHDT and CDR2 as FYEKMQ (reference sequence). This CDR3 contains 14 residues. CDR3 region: CASSPIGSSYEQYF. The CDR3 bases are TGTGCCAGCAGCCCGATAGGGAGTTCCTACGAGCAGTACTTC.

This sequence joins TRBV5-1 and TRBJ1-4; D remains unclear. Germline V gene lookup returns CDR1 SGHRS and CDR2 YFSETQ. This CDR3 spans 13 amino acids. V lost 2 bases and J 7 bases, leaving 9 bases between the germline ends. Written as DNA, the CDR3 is TGCGCCAGCAGCTTTACGGTGGGTGAAAAACTGTTTTTT. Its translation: CASSFTVGEKLFF.